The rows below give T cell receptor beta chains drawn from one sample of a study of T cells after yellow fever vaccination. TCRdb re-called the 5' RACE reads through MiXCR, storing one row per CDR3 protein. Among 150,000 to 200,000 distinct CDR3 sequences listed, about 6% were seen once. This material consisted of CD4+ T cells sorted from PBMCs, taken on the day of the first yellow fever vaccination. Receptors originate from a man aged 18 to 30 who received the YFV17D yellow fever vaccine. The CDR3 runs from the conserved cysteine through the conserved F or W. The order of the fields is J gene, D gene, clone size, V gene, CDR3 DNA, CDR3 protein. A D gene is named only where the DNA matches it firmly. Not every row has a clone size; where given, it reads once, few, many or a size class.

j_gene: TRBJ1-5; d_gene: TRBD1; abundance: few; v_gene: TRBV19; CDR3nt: TGTGCCAGTGAGTCGGTTTACAGGGGCCAACAGCCCCAGCATTTT; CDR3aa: CASESVYRGQQPQHF
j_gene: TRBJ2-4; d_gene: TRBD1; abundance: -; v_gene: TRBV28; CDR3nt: TGTGCCAGCAGCCCCGGGGACAGAGTCAAAAACATTCAGTACTTC; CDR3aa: CASSPGDRVKNIQYF
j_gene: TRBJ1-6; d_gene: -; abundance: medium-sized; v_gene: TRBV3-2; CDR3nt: TGTGCCAGCACCCCGGGACGGGGGAATTCACCCCTCCACTTT; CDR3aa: CASTPGRGNSPLHF
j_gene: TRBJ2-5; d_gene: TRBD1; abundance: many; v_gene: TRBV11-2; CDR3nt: TGTGCCAGCAGCTTACCTACAGGGGGGAGAACCCAGTACTTC; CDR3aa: CASSLPTGGRTQYF
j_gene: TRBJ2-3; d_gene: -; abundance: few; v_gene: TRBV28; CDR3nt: TGTGCCAGCAGTTCAGGACCCCTTCCCGGGCAGTATTTT; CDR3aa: CASSSGPLPGQYF
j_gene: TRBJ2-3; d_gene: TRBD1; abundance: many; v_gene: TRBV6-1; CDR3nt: TGTGCCAGCAAGAGACAGGGGGCCACAGATACGCAGTATTTT; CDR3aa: CASKRQGATDTQYF
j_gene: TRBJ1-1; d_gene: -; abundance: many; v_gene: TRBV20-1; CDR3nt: TGCAGTGCTAGAGCTCCAGGTCTCTCAAACACTGAAGCTTTCTTT; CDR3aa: CSARAPGLSNTEAFF
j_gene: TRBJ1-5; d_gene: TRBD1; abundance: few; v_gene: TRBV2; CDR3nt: TGTGCCAGCAGTACCAGACAGGGGCCCCAGCATTTT; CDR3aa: CASSTRQGPQHF
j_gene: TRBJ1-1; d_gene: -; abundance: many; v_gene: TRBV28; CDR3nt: TGTGCCAGCAGTTTAATAGGTGGCGGTTACTCTGAAGCTTTCTTT; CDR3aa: CASSLIGGGYSEAFF
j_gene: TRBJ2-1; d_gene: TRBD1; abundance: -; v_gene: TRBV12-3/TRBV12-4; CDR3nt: TGTGCCAGCAGAGACAGGGTTGCTGAGCAGTTCTTC; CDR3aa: CASRDRVAEQFF
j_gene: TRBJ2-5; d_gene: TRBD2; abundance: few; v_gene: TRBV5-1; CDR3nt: TGCGCCAGCAGCTTGGGAGCGGGGGCCCAAGAGACCCAGTACTTC; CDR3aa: CASSLGAGAQETQYF
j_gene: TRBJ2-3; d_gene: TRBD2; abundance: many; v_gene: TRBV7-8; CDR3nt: TGTGCCAGCAGCTTAAGTCCCACTAGCGGGAGCACAGATACGCAGTATTTT; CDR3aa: CASSLSPTSGSTDTQYF
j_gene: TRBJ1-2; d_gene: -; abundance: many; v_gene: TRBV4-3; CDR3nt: TGCGCCAGCAGCCAAGCCGACGGCAACTATGGCTACACCTTC; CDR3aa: CASSQADGNYGYTF
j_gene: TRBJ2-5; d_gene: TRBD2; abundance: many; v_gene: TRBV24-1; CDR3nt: TGTGCCTGCCAGGGAGCGGGGGCTGGGGAGACCCAGTACTTC; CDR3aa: CACQGAGAGETQYF
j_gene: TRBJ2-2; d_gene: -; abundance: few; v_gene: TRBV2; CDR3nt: TGTGCCAGCAGTGAAGCCCCGTTGGTAGCCGGGGAGCTGTTTTTT; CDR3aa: CASSEAPLVAGELFF
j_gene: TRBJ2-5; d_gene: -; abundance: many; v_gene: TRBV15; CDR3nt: TGTGCCACCAGCAGAGATCAGGGGACCCAGTACTTC; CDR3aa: CATSRDQGTQYF
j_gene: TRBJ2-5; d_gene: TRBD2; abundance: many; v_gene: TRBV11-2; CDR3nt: TGTGCCAGCAGCCCGCGGGGGGTCCAAGAGACCCAGTACTTC; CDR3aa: CASSPRGVQETQYF
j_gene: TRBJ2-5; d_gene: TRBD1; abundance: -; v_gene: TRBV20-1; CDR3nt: TGCAGTGCAGCCGGGACAGGCGGCGAGGCCCAGTACTTC; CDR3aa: CSAAGTGGEAQYF
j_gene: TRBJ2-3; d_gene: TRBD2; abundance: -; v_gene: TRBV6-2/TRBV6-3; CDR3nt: TGTGCCAGCAGTATCAGACTAGCGGGGCACACAGATACGCAGTATTTT; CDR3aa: CASSIRLAGHTDTQYF
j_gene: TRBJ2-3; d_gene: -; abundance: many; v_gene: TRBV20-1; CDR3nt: TGCAGTGCTGCACAGATCACAGATACGCAGTATTTT; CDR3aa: CSAAQITDTQYF
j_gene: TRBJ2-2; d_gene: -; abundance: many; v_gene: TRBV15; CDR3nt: TGTGCCACCAGCCGGGGGACAGCTCGGACCGGGGAGCTGTTTTTT; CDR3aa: CATSRGTARTGELFF
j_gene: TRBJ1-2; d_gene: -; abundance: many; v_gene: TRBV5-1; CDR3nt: TGCGCCAGCAGCACAGACAGTTCCTATGGCTACACCTTC; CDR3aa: CASSTDSSYGYTF
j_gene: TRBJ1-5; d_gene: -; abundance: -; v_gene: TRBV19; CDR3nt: TGTGCCAGTAGTATCGGAGTTTATAGCAATCAGCCCCAGCGTTTT; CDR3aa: CASSIGVYSNQPQRF
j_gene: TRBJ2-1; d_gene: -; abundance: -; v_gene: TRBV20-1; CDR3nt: TGCAGTGCTAGCCTTGACCGGGGTCTTATCTACAATGAGCAGTTCTTC; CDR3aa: CSASLDRGLIYNEQFF
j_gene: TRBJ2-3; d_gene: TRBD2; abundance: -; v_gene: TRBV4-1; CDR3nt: TGCGCCAGCAGCCAAGTCCCCTCGGGGGGGGGCACGGATACGCAGTATTTT; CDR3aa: CASSQVPSGGGTDTQYF
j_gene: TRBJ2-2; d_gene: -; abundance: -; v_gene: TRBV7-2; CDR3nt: TGTGCCAGCAGCTACGTTAGGAGAGGGGCCGGGGAGCTGTTTTTT; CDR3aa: CASSYVRRGAGELFF
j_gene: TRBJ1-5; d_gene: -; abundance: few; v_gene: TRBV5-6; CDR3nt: TGTGCCAGCAGCTTCCGTGGGGGCGTACGCAATCAGCCCCAGCATTTT; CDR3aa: CASSFRGGVRNQPQHF
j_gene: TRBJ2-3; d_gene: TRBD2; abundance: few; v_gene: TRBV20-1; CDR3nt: TGCAGTGCTGGGCCGGGAGGAGATACGCAGTATTTT; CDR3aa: CSAGPGGDTQYF
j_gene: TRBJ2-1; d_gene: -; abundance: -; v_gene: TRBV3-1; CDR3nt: TGTGCCAGCAGCCAAGATGGGTCCTCACCCCGCAATGAGCAGTTCTTC; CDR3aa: CASSQDGSSPRNEQFF
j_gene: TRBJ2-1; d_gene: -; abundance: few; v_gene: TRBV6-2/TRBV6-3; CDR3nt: TGTGCCAGCAGTTACAAAGTGAATGAGCAGTTCTTC; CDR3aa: CASSYKVNEQFF
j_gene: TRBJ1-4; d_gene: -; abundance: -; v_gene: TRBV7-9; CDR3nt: TGTGCCAGCAGGGAGGGATTAAGCACTAATGAAAAACTGTTTTTT; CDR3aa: CASREGLSTNEKLFF
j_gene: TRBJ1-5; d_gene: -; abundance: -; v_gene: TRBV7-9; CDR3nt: TGTGCCAGCAGCTTTTCCGACGGTTCGGGTCAGCCCCAGCATTTT; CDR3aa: CASSFSDGSGQPQHF